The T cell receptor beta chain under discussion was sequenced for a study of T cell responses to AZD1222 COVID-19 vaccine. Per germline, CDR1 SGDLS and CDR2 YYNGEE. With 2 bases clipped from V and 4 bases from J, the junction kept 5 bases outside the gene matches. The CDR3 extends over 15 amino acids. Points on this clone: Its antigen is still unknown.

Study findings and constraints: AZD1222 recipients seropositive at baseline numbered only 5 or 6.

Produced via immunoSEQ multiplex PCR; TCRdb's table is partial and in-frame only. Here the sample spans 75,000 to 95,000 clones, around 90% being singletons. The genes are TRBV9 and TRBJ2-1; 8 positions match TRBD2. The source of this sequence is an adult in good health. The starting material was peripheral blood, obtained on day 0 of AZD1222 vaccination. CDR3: CASSVGGRTYNEQFF. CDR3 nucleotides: TGTGCCAGCAGCGTTGGCGGGAGGACGTACAATGAGCAGTTCTTC.